Following are 31 T cell receptor beta chains from one sample sequenced in a study of shared clonotypes between healthy human individuals. The repertoire was sequenced with immunoSEQ multiplex PCR; TCRdb's copy has only in-frame clones and lacks some. The sample holds over 1.4 million clones; around 95% are singletons and the top ten take approximately 1.2%. The sample comprised naive CD4+ T cells sorted from blood. Stated subset: CD45RA+ positively selected. The origin of the receptors is a man aged 25-45 years in good health.

The V call is TRBV15, the J call TRBJ1-1; D remains ambiguous. Deletions cut 1 base from V and 0 bases from J, with 9 bases between. Germline V gives CDR1 LNHNV, CDR2 YYDKDF (reference sequence). This CDR3 has 15 amino acids. The CDR3 sequence: CATSRVGRLNTEAFF. CDR3 DNA sequence: TGTGCCACCAGCAGAGTTGGACGTCTGAACACTGAAGCTTTCTTT. The full variable domain, in which reference TRBV15 and TRBJ1-1 provide the parts outside the CDR3, is DAMVIQNPRYQVTQFGKPVTLSCSQTLNHNVMYWYQQKSSQAPKLLFHYYDKDFNNEADTPDNFQSRRPNTSFCFLDIRSPGLGDTAMYLCATSRVGRLNTEAFFGQGTRLTVV.

A single count supports this clone. This sample also contains other DNA sequences that code for the same CDR3. V is TRBV9 and J is TRBJ1-5; possibly TRBD1 for D (5 bases). This CDR3 contains 13 residues. V lost 3 bases and J lost 3, with 7 bases in between. Germline V lookup: CDR1 SGDLS, CDR2 YYNGEE. CDR3 sequence reads: CASSAGPNQPQHF. The DNA of the CDR3 is TGTGCCAGCAGCGCAGGGCCCAATCAGCCCCAGCATTTT.

The gene calls are TRBV18 and TRBJ2-1; tentatively, D is TRBD2 (5 bases). V was cut by 2 bases and J by 8 bases, with 10 bases left in between. This CDR3 spans 13 amino acids. CDR1 is KGHSH, CDR2 LQKENI, per germline. The CDR3 DNA is TGTGCCAGCTCACCAGGAGGCCGGTATGAGCAGTTCTTC. It translates to CASSPGGRYEQFF. Variable domain in full (rest from reference TRBV18 and TRBJ2-1): NAGVMQNPRHLVRRRGQEARLRCSPMKGHSHVYWYRQLPEEGLKFMVYLQKENIIDESGMPKERFSAEFPKEGPSILRIQQVVRGDSAAYFCASSPGGRYEQFFGPGTRLTVL.

This chain uses TRBV9 with TRBJ1-1; D remains ambiguous. CDR1 is SGDLS and CDR2 is YYNGEE in the germline V gene. CDR3 length: 14 residues. Trimming cost V 4 bases and J 1 base, with 11 bases left between them. CDR3 protein: CASSPRPENTEAFF. CDR3 in DNA: TGTGCCAGCAGCCCGAGACCGGAGAACACTGAAGCTTTCTTT.

This sequence joins TRBV5-1 and TRBJ2-2; D possibly corresponds to TRBD2 (6 bases). This CDR3 has 17 residues. Trimming pared 0 bases from V and 4 bases from J, leaving 16 bases between. Germline loops: CDR1 SGHRS, CDR2 YFSETQ. The CDR3 loop reads CASSLGGTPHITGELFF. The CDR3 DNA sequence: TGCGCCAGCAGCTTGGGCGGGACTCCGCATATCACCGGGGAGCTGTTTTTT. The full variable domain, rest sourced from reference TRBV5-1 and TRBJ2-2, is KAGVTQTPRYLIKTRGQQVTLSCSPISGHRSVSWYQQTPGQGLQFLFEYFSETQRNKGNFPGRFSGRQFSNSRSEMNVSTLELGDSALYLCASSLGGTPHITGELFFGEGSRLTVL.

The gene calls are TRBV4-1 and TRBJ2-7; D gene unclear. Germline V lookup: CDR1 MGHRA, CDR2 YSYEKL. The CDR3 is 17 residues long. The V and J ends lost 0 bases and 0 bases respectively, with 15 bases between them. The CDR3 sequence is CASSQDNAFSDSYEQYF. CDR3 in DNA: TGCGCCAGCAGCCAAGATAACGCCTTTTCGGACTCCTACGAGCAGTACTTC.

This clone came up a few times. The same CDR3 is also encoded by other DNA sequences in this sample. The V call is TRBV5-1, the J call TRBJ2-7; the match to TRBD2 covers 9 bases. V lost 0 bases to trimming and J lost 3 bases; unmatched junction nucleotides: 4. Germline CDR1 reads SGHRS; CDR2 reads YFSETQ. The CDR3 consists of 15 residues. The CDR3 region is CASSLGLAGDYEQYF. The DNA of the CDR3 is TGCGCCAGCAGCTTGGGGTTAGCGGGAGACTACGAGCAGTACTTC.

The V call is TRBV27, the J call TRBJ1-5, with TRBD1 matching 8 bases. The CDR3 is 15 amino acids. V dropped 5 bases and J dropped 4; count of bases not matched to a gene: 7. The germline gives CDR1 MNHEY, CDR2 SMNVEV (reference sequence). The DNA of the CDR3 is TGTGCCAGCAGTGCACAGGGGGTTAGTAATCAGCCCCAGCATTTT. Protein: CASSAQGVSNQPQHF.

The chain combines TRBV28 with TRBJ1-1; 7 nucleotides match TRBD1. CDR3 length: 14 amino acids. The J segment lost 7 bases and the V segment lost 6 bases, leaving 11 bases of the junction unmatched. Looked up from germline, CDR1 is MDHEN and CDR2 is SYDVKM. CDR3 protein: CASRTPGTEVEAFF. CDR3 coding DNA: TGTGCCAGCAGGACGCCAGGGACAGAGGTTGAAGCTTTCTTT.

This clone was seen a single time. The chain carries TRBV20-1 and TRBJ1-1; D gene unclear. V was cut by 1 base and J by 13 bases, with 10 bases left in between. This CDR3 contains 10 residues. Germline CDR1 reads DFQATT; CDR2 reads SNEGSKA (reference sequence). CDR3 DNA: TGCAGTGCTAGAGGGAAGACGGGTTTCTTT. Its protein product is CSARGKTGFF.

This clone was seen once. The chain couples TRBV7-9 to TRBJ2-1, with 8 bases fitting TRBD2. Germline V CDR1 and CDR2: SEHNR, FQNEAQ (reference sequence). V gave up 0 bases and J gave up 4 bases; unmatched junction bases: 2. There are 15 residues in the CDR3. CDR3 nucleotide sequence: TGTGCCAGCAGCTTAGCGGCTAGCGGGTACAATGAGCAGTTCTTC. It specifies CASSLAASGYNEQFF.

The chain uses TRBV5-6 and TRBJ2-7; a possible D gene is TRBD2 (6 bases). Germline-derived CDR1 and CDR2 are SGHDT and YYEEEE. V shed 0 bases and J shed 4 bases, with 17 bases lying between them. The CDR3 is made up of 16 amino acids. CDR3: CASSLGLVGGPYEQYF. The CDR3 bases are TGTGCCAGCAGCTTGGGCCTGGTGGGGGGACCGTACGAGCAGTACTTC.

The chain is built from TRBV7-3 and TRBJ2-2, with no clear D. Germline V CDR1 and CDR2: SGHTA, FQGTGA. The CDR3 totals 12 residues. The ends were cut back, 0 bases at V and 5 bases at J, with 1 base in the middle. The CDR3 reads CASSLTTGELFF. CDR3 DNA: TGTGCCAGCAGCTTAACGACCGGGGAGCTGTTTTTT. The whole variable domain, filled in from reference TRBV7-3 and TRBJ2-2, reads GAGVSQTPSNKVTEKGKYVELRCDPISGHTALYWYRQSLGQGPEFLIYFQGTGAADDSGLPNDRFFAVRPEGSVSTLKIQRTERGDSAVYLCASSLTTGELFFGEGSRLTVL.

In this sample, this clone turned up once. The chain combines TRBV11-1 with TRBJ2-2; D remains ambiguous. V lost 5 bases and J lost 1, with 11 bases in between. From germline, CDR1 is SGHAT and CDR2 FQDESV (reference sequence). CDR3 size: 15 residues. The CDR3 bases are TGTGCCAGCAGCCGGGTCACGGGGAACACCGGGGAGCTGTTTTTT. Its protein product is CASSRVTGNTGELFF.

The chain joins TRBV5-1 to TRBJ2-1; the match to TRBD2 covers 8 bases. Germline loops: CDR1 SGHRS, CDR2 YFSETQ. The CDR3 length is 15 residues. With 1 base clipped from V and 2 bases from J, the junction kept 2 bases outside the gene matches. Here the CDR3 DNA reads TGCGCCAGCAGCTTGACAGCGGGAGCCTACAATGAGCAGTTCTTC. Translating it yields CASSLTAGAYNEQFF.

The chain recombines TRBV19 with TRBJ1-1, with 10 bases aligning to TRBD1. CDR3 length: 14 amino acids. V trimming: 7 bases; J trimming: 5 bases; junction bases outside the gene matches: 7. Germline assignment: CDR1 LNHDA and CDR2 SQIVND (reference sequence). The CDR3 sequence is CASIATGGMTEAFF. The CDR3 DNA reads TGTGCCAGTATCGCGACAGGGGGCATGACTGAAGCTTTCTTT.

V usage is TRBV28 and J usage is TRBJ2-7, with D maybe TRBD1 (5 bases). The length of the CDR3 is 14 residues. Germline CDR1 is MDHEN and CDR2 is SYDVKM. V was cut by 3 bases and J by 0 bases, with 9 bases left in between. The DNA of the CDR3 is TGTGCCAGCAGTTTTGACAGCAACTCCTACGAGCAGTACTTC. This codes for CASSFDSNSYEQYF.

The chain links TRBV2 to TRBJ2-7; D unresolved. The CDR3 is made up of 15 amino acids. From germline, CDR1 is SNHLY and CDR2 FYNNEI. The germline V and J ends were trimmed by 0 bases and 1 base, with 10 bases remaining between them. CDR3 in amino acids: CASSEAGHLSYEQYF. DNA for the CDR3: TGTGCCAGCAGTGAAGCCGGCCACTTATCCTACGAGCAGTACTTC.

The chain is built from TRBV29-1 and TRBJ2-2, with 7 positions matching TRBD2. CDR3 length: 14 amino acids. From germline, CDR1 is SQVTM and CDR2 ANQGSEA. V dropped 4 bases and J dropped 4; count of bases not matched to a gene: 6. Here the CDR3 reads CSVGGLGGTGELFF. CDR3 DNA: TGCAGCGTTGGAGGACTAGGTGGCACCGGGGAGCTGTTTTTT.

This clone was seen a single time. The same CDR3 can be traced to other DNA sequences in this sample. The rearrangement links TRBV7-2 to TRBJ2-5; weak D call: TRBD2 (5 bases). Germline assignment: CDR1 SGHTA and CDR2 FQGNSA. V lost 4 bases to trimming and J lost 5 bases, with 14 bases between them. The CDR3 loop spans 14 amino acids. The chain's CDR3 is CASSSSGWRETQYF. CDR3 sequence (DNA): TGTGCCAGCAGCTCCTCGGGGTGGCGGGAGACCCAGTACTTC.

The chain couples TRBV11-2 to TRBJ1-1; 8 bases agree with TRBD1. Per the germline V gene, CDR1 is SGHAT and CDR2 is FQNNGV. This CDR3 has 15 residues. Trimming removed 6 bases from V and 0 bases from J; junction bases left unmatched: 6. CDR3 nucleotide sequence: TGTGCCAGCAGAGGGACAGGAGCTATGAACACTGAAGCTTTCTTT. Translation gives CASRGTGAMNTEAFF.

The chain carries TRBV19 and TRBJ1-4; D perhaps matches TRBD1 (5 bases). The CDR3 runs to 13 residues. With 7 bases removed from V and 10 bases from J, the gap between germline ends came to 16 bases. The V gene's germline CDR1 is LNHDA and CDR2 SQIVND (reference sequence). CDR3 in DNA: TGTGCCAGTACCTCCTGGGGGGAGGGAAAACTGTTTTTT. It yields the protein CASTSWGEGKLFF.

V gene TRBV9 combines with J gene TRBJ2-3; D is unclear. V lost 6 bases and J 3 bases, leaving 14 bases between the germline ends. The CDR3 length is 14 residues. Germline-derived CDR1 and CDR2 are SGDLS and YYNGEE. In nucleotides, the CDR3 is TGTGCCAGCACCCTAGGTCCCGGGACAGATACGCAGTATTTT. The encoded protein is CASTLGPGTDTQYF.

To note about this clone: Distinct nucleotide sequences in the sample also encode this CDR3. V usage is TRBV11-3 and J usage is TRBJ2-1, with 7 bases aligning to TRBD2. The CDR3 length is 14 residues. CDR1 and CDR2 from the germline V gene are SGHNT and YENEEA. V lost 5 bases, J lost 3 bases, and 4 bases stayed unmatched. The CDR3 bases are TGTGCCAGCAGCCCCGGGACTAACTACAATGAGCAGTTCTTC. Protein product: CASSPGTNYNEQFF.

The rearrangement uses TRBV5-4 and TRBJ2-7, with D tentatively TRBD2 (6 bases). V was shortened by 3 bases and J by 6 bases, with 13 bases between the two germline ends. CDR3 length: 13 amino acids. CDR1 and CDR2 (germline): SGHNT, YYREEE (reference sequence). CDR3 region: CASSSPASAEQYF. CDR3 DNA sequence: TGTGCCAGCAGCTCGCCCGCTAGCGCCGAGCAGTACTTC.

The rearrangement links TRBV7-9 to TRBJ2-1, with D possibly being TRBD2 (7 bases). The CDR3 totals 15 residues. V was shortened by 2 bases and J by 5 bases, with 13 bases between the two germline ends. In germline, CDR1 is SEHNR, CDR2 FQNEAQ (reference sequence). The CDR3 DNA reads as TGTGCCAGCAGCTTAATAGGGGGGGCCCACAATGAGCAGTTCTTC. Protein product: CASSLIGGAHNEQFF.

The chain couples TRBV19 to TRBJ1-4; no clear D gene. The V end was cut by 5 bases, the J end by 8 bases, with 18 bases between. This CDR3 contains 15 residues. Germline lookup yields CDR1 LNHDA and CDR2 SQIVND (reference sequence). The CDR3 coding sequence is TGTGCCAGTAGTCTGCGGACCCCCGCGGGGGAAAAACTGTTTTTT. Amino acid sequence: CASSLRTPAGEKLFF.

The V call is TRBV23-1, the J call TRBJ2-1; 12 bases align to TRBD1. TRBV23-1 is designated an ORF whose function remains uncertain. The CDR3 runs 19 residues. After removal of 6 bases from V and 2 bases from J, the junction contained 14 bases not matched to a gene. The DNA of the CDR3 is TGCGCCAGCAGGGGGACAGGGGGCGTGACTAGCGGAACCTACAATGAGCAGTTCTTC. This translates into CASRGTGGVTSGTYNEQFF.

The chain employs TRBV19 and TRBJ1-5; 8 positions match TRBD1. The CDR3 runs to 16 residues. The ends lost 0 bases at V and 9 bases at J; junction bases unmatched: 10. Germline assignment: CDR1 LNHDA and CDR2 SQIVND (reference sequence). CDR3 loop: CASSIEWDRWRRPQHF. In nucleotides, the CDR3 is TGTGCCAGTAGTATAGAGTGGGACAGGTGGCGTAGGCCCCAGCATTTT.

The chain links TRBV5-1 to TRBJ2-1; 10 nucleotides match TRBD2. The germline V gene encodes CDR1 SGHRS and CDR2 YFSETQ. The CDR3 has 17 residues. Unmatched junction bases numbered 5, after V lost 0 bases and J lost 2 bases. The chain's CDR3 is CASSLVGLATAYNEQFF. Written as DNA, the CDR3 is TGCGCCAGCAGCTTGGTGGGACTAGCGACCGCCTACAATGAGCAGTTCTTC.

The chain combines TRBV4-2 with TRBJ1-4; D not resolved. Germline values: CDR1 LGHNA, CDR2 YNFKEQ. The CDR3 covers 13 residues. V was pared by 0 bases and J by 3 bases, with 2 bases between. The DNA for the CDR3 is TGTGCCAGCAGCCAAGACTCTAATGAAAAACTGTTTTTT. It yields the protein CASSQDSNEKLFF.